One and the same sample provided the 21 T cell receptor beta chains below, sequenced in a study of blood T cell repertoires in COVID-19 (dated by TCRdb to 2020 to 2022). The library was built by means of the immunoSEQ multiplex PCR assay. As stored in TCRdb, this immuneACCESS dataset retains in-frame rearrangements with V and J assigned. A fraction of the clones does not appear; measured against another copy, unresolved V genes explain less than half of the discrepancy, and the remainder lacks a known reason. The sample table lists some 57,000 clones, 90% of them with a count of one. Clones ranked in the top ten supply roughly an eighth of the sample. Sequencing was carried out using peripheral blood. The receptors come from a man aged 55-75 years with active COVID-19.

This rearrangement joins TRBV7-3 to TRBJ2-1; 7 bases are a match to TRBD1. Germline loops: CDR1 SGHTA, CDR2 FQGTGA. This CDR3 has 14 amino acids. Losses at the gene ends were 5 bases for V and 7 bases for J; bases not matched to a gene: 8. CDR3 bases: TGTGCCAGCAGCCCCAGACAGGGTCGAAATGAGCAGTTCTTC. Residues: CASSPRQGRNEQFF.

This chain joins TRBV6-6 and TRBJ1-2; 7 positions match TRBD1. The CDR3 is 16 residues long. The V gene's germline CDR1 is MNHNY and CDR2 SVGAGI (reference sequence). The ends lost 5 bases at V and 2 bases at J; junction bases unmatched: 11. CDR3 coding DNA: TGTGCCAGCAGTAGGGATCCGGGACAGCCCAACTATGGCTACACCTTC. It specifies CASSRDPGQPNYGYTF.

The rearrangement links TRBV30 to TRBJ1-5; 7 nucleotides agree with TRBD1. The CDR3 consists of 16 residues. The V and J ends lost 2 bases and 0 bases, in that order; junction bases with no gene match: 7. Germline values: CDR1 GTSNPN, CDR2 SVGIG (reference sequence). CDR3 bases: TGTGCCTGGAGTATACCGGGACAGTATAGCAATCAGCCCCAGCATTTT. This codes for CAWSIPGQYSNQPQHF.

The rearrangement links TRBV5-1 to TRBJ2-1; D remains unclear. V was pared by 0 bases and J by 9 bases, with 7 bases between. From germline, CDR1 is SGHRS and CDR2 YFSETQ. This CDR3 region has 12 residues. For the CDR3, the DNA is TGCGCCAGCAGCTTGGAACACAGTGAGCAGTTCTTC. It codes for CASSLEHSEQFF.

This chain joins TRBV30 and TRBJ1-2; 8 positions agree with TRBD1. J was trimmed by 1 base and V by 5 bases; bases with no gene match: 3. Per the germline V gene, CDR1 is GTSNPN and CDR2 is SVGIG (reference sequence). The CDR3 contains 13 residues. The chain's CDR3 is CAWAGGRNYGYTF. Here the CDR3 DNA reads TGTGCCTGGGCAGGGGGCCGTAACTATGGCTACACCTTC.

This CDR3 reads CASSWTGPRAKNIQYF. CDR3 nucleotides: TGTGCCAGCAGTTGGACTGGGCCCCGAGCCAAAAACATTCAGTACTTC. The chain combines TRBV6-6 with TRBJ2-4; D possibly corresponds to TRBD2 (5 bases). V was trimmed by 4 bases and J by 0 bases, leaving 13 bases between them. Germline assignment: CDR1 MNHNY and CDR2 SVGAGI (reference sequence). The CDR3 has 16 residues.

J is TRBJ1-1 and V is TRBV14, with D possibly being TRBD1 (5 bases). Deletions cut 4 bases from V and 0 bases from J, with 12 bases between. Germline V lookup: CDR1 SGHDN, CDR2 FVKESK. This CDR3 contains 15 residues. CDR3 amino acids: CASSPTGGLNTEAFF. The CDR3, as DNA: TGTGCCAGCAGCCCAACAGGTGGGTTGAACACTGAAGCTTTCTTT.

V is TRBV7-3 and J is TRBJ2-3; 10 bases agree with TRBD2. J lost 2 bases, V lost 5 bases, and 4 bases had no gene match. CDR3 length: 15 amino acids. Germline V CDR1 and CDR2: SGHTA, FQGTGA. The CDR3 sequence: CASSRSGGTTDTQYF. The CDR3, as DNA: TGTGCCAGCAGCCGTAGCGGGGGGACCACAGATACGCAGTATTTT.

The CDR3 nucleotides are TGTGCCAGTACCTCGGGACAGGTAGGCAATCAGCCCCAGCATTTT. Encoded protein: CASTSGQVGNQPQHF. J is TRBJ1-5 and V is TRBV19; 8 nucleotides line up with TRBD1. The CDR3 runs 15 residues. Trimming cost V 7 bases and J 2 bases; bases outside gene matches: 7. Per the germline V gene, CDR1 is LNHDA and CDR2 is SQIVND (reference sequence).

Here the CDR3 DNA reads TGTGCCAGCAGCGGAGGGACAGTTGACATTCAGTACTTC. Translating it yields CASSGGTVDIQYF. The chain links TRBV5-5 to TRBJ2-4, with a weak D call TRBD1 (7 bases). With 4 bases removed from V and 8 bases from J, the gap between germline ends came to 13 bases. Germline V gene lookup returns CDR1 SGHKS and CDR2 YYEKEE (reference sequence). This CDR3 region has 13 residues.

The chain employs TRBV11-3 and TRBJ2-2; 7 bases fit TRBD1. The CDR3 has 15 residues. Germline V gene sequence: CDR1 SGHNT, CDR2 YENEEA. The junction had 6 bases not matched to a gene; V was cut back by 4 bases and J by 4 bases. CDR3: CASSSGQILTGELFF. The CDR3 nucleotides read TGTGCCAGCAGCTCGGGACAGATTCTCACCGGGGAGCTGTTTTTT.

The chain employs TRBV6-5 and TRBJ2-7, with D hard to call. Germline V lookup: CDR1 MNHEY, CDR2 SVGAGI. V was shortened by 0 bases and J by 0 bases, with 9 bases between the two germline ends. The CDR3 is made up of 15 amino acids. CDR3 residues: CASSYSYESSYEQYF. The CDR3 coding sequence is TGTGCCAGCAGTTACTCGTATGAGAGCTCCTACGAGCAGTACTTC.

This clone appeared once. This chain links TRBV28 with TRBJ1-2, with D maybe TRBD1 (5 bases). The ends were cut back, 10 bases at V and 4 bases at J, with 10 bases in the middle. Germline CDR1 and CDR2: MDHEN and SYDVKM. The CDR3 loop spans 11 amino acids. CDR3 bases: TGTGCCACCACCGGGGGCTATGGCTACACCTTC. Protein product: CATTGGYGYTF.

This sequence joins TRBV12-5 and TRBJ1-1; 7 bases fit TRBD1. Germline values: CDR1 LGHNT, CDR2 FRNRAP. CDR3 length: 13 residues. The V and J ends lost 6 bases and 3 bases, in that order; junction bases with no gene match: 4. The CDR3 loop reads CASGKGADTEAFF. The CDR3 coding sequence is TGTGCTAGTGGAAAGGGGGCGGACACTGAAGCTTTCTTT.

Only a few counts were recorded for this clone. J is TRBJ1-2 and V is TRBV28; 10 bases line up with TRBD1. CDR3 length: 19 amino acids. The V gene end was trimmed by 2 bases and the J gene end by 4 bases; junction bases not matched to a gene: 16. In germline, CDR1 is MDHEN, CDR2 SYDVKM. The CDR3 coding sequence is TGTGCCAGCAGTTTAGGGGGTGGGACAGGGGTTAATCTAGGCTATGGCTACACCTTC. Amino acid sequence: CASSLGGGTGVNLGYGYTF.

The V call is TRBV12-3 or TRBV12-4, the J call TRBJ1-5; tentative D call: TRBD1 (6 bases). The V end lost 6 bases, the J end lost 2 bases, and 8 bases lay between the germline ends. The CDR3 has 13 amino acids. Here the CDR3 reads CASSPGGNQPQHF. The DNA of the CDR3 is TGTGCCAGCAGCCCAGGGGGCAATCAGCCCCAGCATTTT.

The rearrangement joins TRBV5-1 to TRBJ2-6; a weak D match, TRBD2 (5 bases). This CDR3 has 16 amino acids. V lost 5 bases to trimming and J lost 0 bases, with 12 bases between them. CDR1 SGHRS and CDR2 YFSETQ come from the germline V gene. CDR3 coding DNA: TGCGCCAGCAGTGGTTACGGGATCTCTGGGGCCAACGTCCTGACTTTC. This codes for CASSGYGISGANVLTF.

The V and J genes are TRBV4-3 and TRBJ2-2; D call uncertain. CDR3 length: 17 residues. Germline V gene lookup returns CDR1 LGHNA and CDR2 YSLEER. V lost 1 base, J lost 7 bases, and 19 bases lay in between. DNA of the CDR3: TGCGCCAGCAGCCAAGTAGTTGGGCCCCTCCGACGCGGGGAGCTGTTTTTT. Its translation: CASSQVVGPLRRGELFF.

This clone was observed a single time. The CDR3 protein is CASSRGNEQYF. As DNA, the CDR3 is TGTGCCAGCAGCCGAGGGAACGAGCAGTACTTC. The V and J genes are TRBV3-1 (or the pseudogene TRBV3-2) and TRBJ2-7; a possible D gene is TRBD2 (5 bases). The CDR3 extends over 11 amino acids. The V end lost 4 bases, the J end lost 5 bases, and 6 bases lay between the germline ends. Per germline, CDR1 LGHDT and CDR2 YNNKEL (reference sequence).

The CDR3 nucleotides read TGTGCCAGCTCACGAACTCCCGCCGGACAGGGGTTTGAAGCTTTCTTT. Amino acids: CASSRTPAGQGFEAFF. The chain employs TRBV18 and TRBJ1-1, with 9 bases aligning to TRBD1. Trimming took 4 bases from V and 7 from J; bases not matched to a gene: 13. The CDR3 sequence is 16 residues long. Germline V gene lookup returns CDR1 KGHSH and CDR2 LQKENI.

The chain links TRBV6-2 or TRBV6-3 to TRBJ1-6; D not certain. The ends were cut back, 4 bases at V and 5 bases at J, with 9 bases in the middle. Germline values: CDR1 MNHEY, CDR2 SVGEGT. CDR3 size: 14 residues. The CDR3 DNA reads TGTGCCAGCAGTTTCGGGGAGAATAATTCACCCCTCCACTTT. Encoded protein: CASSFGENNSPLHF.